The clone carrying this TCR beta chain was detected only a few times. What it recognizes is unknown. The sample originates from a study of blood T cells in healthy people across ages. Notes on the study in general: Reliance upon unsorted PBMCs precluded definitive naive versus antigen-experienced comparison.

Through a sample-barcoded 5' primer and a J-beta primer mix, a second PCR was run for roughly 7 to 12 cycles. Template switching added a 12-random-nucleotide identifier to every cDNA molecule. TCRdb analysed the 5' RACE reads with MiXCR anew, one entry per CDR3 protein. The table includes approximately 780,000 distinct CDR3 sequences, roughly 24% detected once. The CDR3 spans 13 residues. Germline V gene sequence: CDR1 LGHDT, CDR2 YNNKEL (reference sequence). The same specimen was also included in a second study, on T cells of mothers and their children. From that second work: TCR recombination output is shaped by thymic selection similarly in related and unrelated pairs.

This receptor was obtained from a boy aged 5-17 years in good health. Sample: blood. This sequence joins TRBV3-1 and TRBJ2-5, with D possibly matching TRBD1 (6 bases). The end of the DNA is better explained by TRBJ2-7, so the J call may be wrong. CDR3 sequence: CASSQTGTYEQYF. CDR3 DNA sequence: TGTGCCAGCAGCCAGACAGGAACCTACGAGCAGTACTTC.